Listed below are T cell receptor beta chains from one sample, sequenced in a study of T cell responses to AZD1222 COVID-19 vaccine. The repertoire was sequenced with immunoSEQ multiplex PCR; TCRdb's copy has only in-frame clones and lacks some. This table has about 130,000 clones, over 90% appearing once. Specimen: peripheral blood, collected on day 0 of AZD1222 vaccination. These receptors were obtained from an adult in good health. Both conserved end residues are part of each CDR3. A D gene is named only where the DNA matches it firmly. Size values are once, few and many counts, or a class for expanded clones, and some rows have none.

D	size	V	J	DNA	CDR3
-	-	TRBV19	TRBJ1-3	TGTGCCAGTAGCCCGGGGAATTTGAACACCATATATTTT	CASSPGNLNTIYF
TRBD1	-	TRBV2	TRBJ1-1	TGTGCCAGCAGTGATCGGGGGACAGGGAACACTGAAGCTTTCTTT	CASSDRGTGNTEAFF
-	-	TRBV12-3/TRBV12-4	TRBJ2-1	TGTGCCAGCAGTTTGGTGGGGGCTGCTGAGCAGTTCTTC	CASSLVGAAEQFF
TRBD2	-	TRBV29-1	TRBJ2-3	TGCAGCCACCGACTAGCGGGGCGCACAGATACGCAGTATTTT	CSHRLAGRTDTQYF
TRBD1	-	TRBV7-6	TRBJ1-1	TGTGCCAGCAGTTTGACAGGGGCTGAAGGCACTGAAGCTTTCTTT	CASSLTGAEGTEAFF
-	-	TRBV11-2	TRBJ1-4	TGTGCCAGCAGCTCCGTTCGACGCTCCGTGCCCGCTAATGAAAAACTGTTTTTT	CASSSVRRSVPANEKLFF
-	-	TRBV7-2	TRBJ2-1	TGTGCCAGCAGCTTATACCCGCGGGGTCACAATGAGCAGTTCTTC	CASSLYPRGHNEQFF
-	-	TRBV12-5	TRBJ2-3	TGTGCTAGTGGTCACCGACAGTACACAGATACGCAGTATTTT	CASGHRQYTDTQYF
-	-	TRBV20-1	TRBJ1-2	TGCAGTGCTAGTAGTCAGGGGAACTATGGCTACACCTTC	CSASSQGNYGYTF
-	-	TRBV5-1	TRBJ1-2	TGCGCCAGCAGCCCCCACGGGACGACCCCCTATGGCTACACCTTC	CASSPHGTTPYGYTF
-	-	TRBV4-1	TRBJ1-5	TGCGCCAGCAGCCAAGACGAACTTCCAAATCAGCCCCAGCATTTT	CASSQDELPNQPQHF
-	-	TRBV19	TRBJ1-5	TGTGCCAGTAGTGCAAGGGGGTGGCCCCAGCATTTT	CASSARGWPQHF
-	once	TRBV19	TRBJ1-1	TGTGCCAGTAGTATAGCCCCGCTGGGGGGGGACACTGAAGCTTTCTTT	CASSIAPLGGDTEAFF
-	-	TRBV2	TRBJ1-5	TGTGCCAGCAGTAGTTCAGGGGATCAGCCCCAGCATTTT	CASSSSGDQPQHF
TRBD1	-	TRBV5-4	TRBJ2-1	TGTGCCAGCAGCTTCGACAGGGGTGGTGAGCAGTTCTTC	CASSFDRGGEQFF
-	-	TRBV7-2	TRBJ1-2	TGTGCCAGCAACCGTCGGGGCAGCTATGGCTACACCTTC	CASNRRGSYGYTF
TRBD1	once	TRBV6-5	TRBJ2-7	TGTGCCAGCAGTTATTCAGGACAGGGATACGAGCAGTACTTC	CASSYSGQGYEQYF
-	-	TRBV5-1	TRBJ1-4	TGCGCCAGCAGCCTAGACAATGAAAAACTGTTTTTT	CASSLDNEKLFF
-	once	TRBV7-9	TRBJ1-3	TGTGCCAGCAGCCGAGCGTCGGACACTTGGAACACCATATATTTT	CASSRASDTWNTIYF
-	few	TRBV18	TRBJ2-2	TGTGCCAGCTCACGAGGGTCGAACACCGGGGAGCTGTTTTTT	CASSRGSNTGELFF
TRBD1	-	TRBV7-9	TRBJ1-4	TGTGCCAGCAGGCCAATCACAGGGGCTAATGAAAAACTGTTTTTT	CASRPITGANEKLFF
TRBD1	-	TRBV18	TRBJ2-7	TGTGCCAGCTCAGGGACAGGGAAAAACTACGAGCAGTACTTC	CASSGTGKNYEQYF
-	-	TRBV9	TRBJ1-2	TGTGCCAGCAGCGTAGGACGGGGAGGCTACACCTTC	CASSVGRGGYTF
TRBD1	-	TRBV19	TRBJ1-2	TGTGCCAGTAGTATCCCCGGACAGGCCGGTGAGGGCTACACCTTC	CASSIPGQAGEGYTF
-	once	TRBV11-2	TRBJ1-6	TGTGCCAGCAGCTTAGGGACATATAATTCACCCCTCCACTTT	CASSLGTYNSPLHF
TRBD1	-	TRBV5-1	TRBJ1-2	TGCGCCAGCAGCAAGGACAGGGTGGGTGGCTACACCTTC	CASSKDRVGGYTF
-	few	TRBV18	TRBJ2-2	TGTGCCAGCTCACCGACAGCGGGGCTGTTTTTT	CASSPTAGLFF
-	-	TRBV9	TRBJ1-4	TGTGCCAGCAGCGTAGGTTTAGGAAATGAAAAACTGTTTTTT	CASSVGLGNEKLFF
-	-	TRBV7-6	TRBJ1-5	TGTGCCAGCAGCTCGGACAGCAATCAGCCCCAGCATTTT	CASSSDSNQPQHF
TRBD2	once	TRBV4-1	TRBJ2-3	TGCGCCAGCAGCCGACTTCCGGGACTAGATAAAGATACGCAGTATTTT	CASSRLPGLDKDTQYF
TRBD1	-	TRBV7-2	TRBJ2-7	TGTGCCAGCAGCCCGCTGGACAGGGAACACTACGAGCAGTACTTC	CASSPLDREHYEQYF
-	-	TRBV5-6	TRBJ1-2	TGTGCCAGCAGCTTGGGCGGTGGCCACTATGGCTACACCTTC	CASSLGGGHYGYTF
-	-	TRBV6-1	TRBJ1-2	TGTGCCAGCAGTGAATATCGGGGCTATAGCTATGGCTACACCTTC	CASSEYRGYSYGYTF
-	-	TRBV10-2	TRBJ1-2	TGCGCCAGCAGTGACAGGTTCGGTAACTATGGCTACACCTTC	CASSDRFGNYGYTF
-	-	TRBV11-2	TRBJ2-5	TGTGCCAGCAGCTTAGTTGGGGGCAGCGAGACCCAGTACTTC	CASSLVGGSETQYF
-	-	TRBV27	TRBJ2-3	TGTGCCAGCAGTTTATCGAGGGGAGGTGATACGCAGTATTTT	CASSLSRGGDTQYF
-	-	TRBV18	TRBJ1-1	TGTGCCAGCTCACGAGGAGGGGATTTGGCTGAAGCTTTCTTT	CASSRGGDLAEAFF
TRBD1	-	TRBV7-3	TRBJ2-3	TGTGCCAGCAGCTCCACAGGGGCCCCCACAGATACGCAGTATTTT	CASSSTGAPTDTQYF
-	-	TRBV9	TRBJ1-2	TGTGCCAGCAGCGTAGGTAATGGCTACACCTTC	CASSVGNGYTF
-	-	TRBV4-1	TRBJ2-5	TGCGCCAGCAGCCAAGAGAGTAGGGGGGGAGGTTCGGAGACCCAGTACTTC	CASSQESRGGGSETQYF
TRBD1	-	TRBV7-9	TRBJ1-2	TGTGCCAGCAGCGTGTTGACAGGGGGGAACTATGGCTACACCTTC	CASSVLTGGNYGYTF
TRBD1	-	TRBV12-3/TRBV12-4	TRBJ2-5	TGTGCCAGCAGCGGACAGGGTTGGGAGACCCAGTACTTC	CASSGQGWETQYF
-	-	TRBV13	TRBJ1-1	TGTGCCAGCAGCTTTGGGTCAAGGACAGCGAACACTGAAGCTTTCTTT	CASSFGSRTANTEAFF
-	once	TRBV19	TRBJ1-1	TGTGCCAGTAACCTGGGAGAGGTTGATTGGGCTGAAGCTTTCTTT	CASNLGEVDWAEAFF
TRBD1	-	TRBV5-5	TRBJ1-4	TGTGCCAGCAGCGCCGGGACAGGGACGAAAAAACTGTTTTTT	CASSAGTGTKKLFF
-	-	TRBV19	TRBJ1-5	TGTGCCAGTAGTATGACCCCCCTGGGCAGGGGATATCAGCCCCAGCATTTT	CASSMTPLGRGYQPQHF
-	-	TRBV18	TRBJ1-1	TGTGCCAGCTCACCAGACTCAGGGGTGAACACTGAAGCTTTCTTT	CASSPDSGVNTEAFF
-	once	TRBV27	TRBJ2-7	TGTGCCAGCAGTTACAGACATTCTTCGTGGGAGCAGTACTTC	CASSYRHSSWEQYF
TRBD1	-	TRBV19	TRBJ2-5	TGTGCCAGTAGTTCGAGACAGGGGTGGGACCAAGAGACCCAGTACTTC	CASSSRQGWDQETQYF
-	-	TRBV20-1	TRBJ1-2	TGCAGTGCTAGACCAGCGTATGGCTACACCTTC	CSARPAYGYTF
TRBD1	-	TRBV5-4	TRBJ2-3	TGTGCCAGCAGCTCGGACAGGGATGATACGCAGTATTTT	CASSSDRDDTQYF
TRBD1	-	TRBV5-5	TRBJ1-2	TGTGCCAGCAGCTACCTTCGGGGACAGGGGAACTATGGCTACACCTTC	CASSYLRGQGNYGYTF
-	-	TRBV6-1	TRBJ1-1	TGTGCCAGCAGTGCCCGGGACACCTATCTTGGGACTGAAGCTTTCTTT	CASSARDTYLGTEAFF
-	-	TRBV5-5	TRBJ1-1	TGTGCCAGCAGCTTAAACCAGGGCTACACTGAAGCTTTCTTT	CASSLNQGYTEAFF
TRBD2	-	TRBV10-3	TRBJ2-3	TGTGCCATCAGCGCGGCGGGGGGGCAGGGAGATACGCAGTATTTT	CAISAAGGQGDTQYF